Included here is one TCR beta chain sequence, with context. Random hexamers served to reverse transcribe roughly 0.45 to 1 ug RNA. The method of amplification for TCR beta CDR3 was immunoSEQ multiplex PCR, covering 54 Vbeta and 13 Jbeta. TCRdb used MiXCR to reprocess the immunoSEQ multiplex PCR reads, holding one entry per CDR3 protein. The repertoire holds about 300,000 distinct CDR3 sequences, with approximately 85% as singletons. The source of the sample is a study of CD8 T cells in Susac syndrome. CD8+ and CD4+ blood T cells underwent TCR beta sequencing. TEMRA cells were enriched by FACS, and CD4+ and CD8+ T cells were negatively isolated. Looked up from germline, CDR1 is DFQATT and CDR2 is SNEGSKA (reference sequence). The CDR3 is 14 residues long. With 1 base removed from V and 7 bases from J, the gap between germline ends came to 14 bases.

Sequencing was carried out using CD8+ T cells from PBMCs. The chain is built from TRBV20-1 and TRBJ2-1, with D hard to call. The TCR sequence derives from a human donor with multiple sclerosis. The CDR3 coding sequence is TGCAGTGCTAGAGCGATGAGTCCCAGGAATGAGCAGTTCTTC. Amino acid sequence: CSARAMSPRNEQFF.